One sample yielded the 25 T cell receptor beta chains listed below, sequenced in a study of radiation and T cells in renal cell carcinoma. Time point here: baseline pretreatment blood. Treatment described: 15 Gy SBRT to primary tumor, nephrectomy 4 weeks later. Only in-frame clones appear in the TCRdb table, and some are missing; sequencing was by immunoSEQ multiplex PCR. The profile covers about 130,000 clones, with 70% to 90% appearing a single time and 12% taken by the ten largest. Sequencing was performed on blood, taken from a patient whose treatment included radiotherapy and nephrectomy. The receptors shown here come from a woman between 45 and 65 years old with renal cell carcinoma.

For this clone: An end of the junction differs from the germline gene, which may be a read error. CDR3 loop: CACSPMDRYNQPQHF. In DNA, the CDR3 is TGTGCCTGCAGTCCAATGGACAGGTACAATCAGCCCCAGCATTTT. The chain is built from TRBV6-5 and TRBJ1-5, with 7 bases aligning to TRBD1. Germline loops: CDR1 MNHEY, CDR2 SVGAGI. This CDR3 has 15 residues.

The chain employs TRBV5-1 and TRBJ2-3, with D hard to call. The germline V and J ends were trimmed by 5 bases and 5 bases, with 12 bases remaining between them. In germline, CDR1 is SGHRS, CDR2 YFSETQ. CDR3 size: 13 residues. The CDR3 reads CASRYLGEDTQYF. CDR3 DNA: TGCGCCAGCAGGTACTTGGGTGAAGATACGCAGTATTTT.

The genes are TRBV7-2 and TRBJ2-7, with 7 positions matching TRBD2. Unmatched junction bases numbered 10, after V lost 1 base and J lost 7 bases. This CDR3 is built from 15 residues. Germline CDR1 and CDR2: SGHTA and FQGNSA. CDR3 sequence (DNA): TGTGCCAGCAGCTTAGAGCCAGCGGGGTACCCGGAGCAGTACTTC. Encoded protein: CASSLEPAGYPEQYF.

This chain joins TRBV19 and TRBJ2-5, with 10 nucleotides matching TRBD2. Germline CDR1 and CDR2: LNHDA and SQIVND (reference sequence). This CDR3 is built from 16 residues. The trim removed 5 bases at V and 1 base at J, leaving 7 bases unmatched. This chain's CDR3 is CASSSLSGGPQETQYF. Here the CDR3 DNA reads TGTGCCAGTAGTTCCCTTAGCGGGGGGCCCCAAGAGACCCAGTACTTC.

The CDR3 DNA is TGTGCCACCAGCAGAGATCGCGGAGTAGGGGCCCCTGGTGGCTACACCTTC. Amino acid sequence: CATSRDRGVGAPGGYTF. V gene TRBV15 combines with J gene TRBJ1-2, with D possibly being TRBD1 (5 bases). CDR3 length equals 17 residues. CDR1 LNHNV and CDR2 YYDKDF come from the germline V gene (reference sequence). V lost 0 bases and J 7 bases, leaving 21 bases between the germline ends. Using reference TRBV15 and TRBJ1-2 for the parts outside the CDR3, the full variable domain is DAMVIQNPRYQVTQFGKPVTLSCSQTLNHNVMYWYQQKSSQAPKLLFHYYDKDFNNEADTPDNFQSRRPNTSFCFLDIRSPGLGDTAMYLCATSRDRGVGAPGGYTFGSGTRLTVV.

The chain uses TRBV11-2 and TRBJ2-7, with TRBD2 as a possible D gene (6 bases). Trimming cost V 4 bases and J 2 bases, with 12 bases left between them. CDR3 length: 14 residues. CDR1 and CDR2 from the germline V gene are SGHAT and FQNNGV. The CDR3 DNA follows: TGTGCCAGCAGCTCGGGGGACCCACCCTACGAGCAGTACTTC. It yields the protein CASSSGDPPYEQYF.

This chain joins TRBV19 and TRBJ1-5; D call uncertain. V was clipped by 6 bases and J by 0 bases, with 15 bases between them. The germline gives CDR1 LNHDA, CDR2 SQIVND (reference sequence). This CDR3 comprises 16 residues. CDR3 loop: CASSHPLGYSNQPQHF. DNA of the CDR3: TGTGCCAGTAGCCACCCTCTGGGTTATAGCAATCAGCCCCAGCATTTT.

The chain joins TRBV6-5 to TRBJ1-2; D remains ambiguous. CDR3 length: 16 residues. V was clipped by 3 bases and J by 0 bases, with 14 bases between them. Germline V gene data show CDR1 as MNHEY and CDR2 as SVGAGI. The CDR3 loop is CASSYVLAAANYGYTF. The CDR3 DNA sequence: TGTGCCAGCAGTTATGTATTGGCAGCAGCTAACTATGGCTACACCTTC.

J is TRBJ1-5 and V is TRBV19, with 7 bases matching TRBD1. Germline lookup yields CDR1 LNHDA and CDR2 SQIVND (reference sequence). The CDR3 spans 15 residues. The V and J ends lost 5 bases and 9 bases, in that order; junction bases with no gene match: 13. In DNA, the CDR3 is TGTGCCAGTAGTCTGAAACAGGGGCCTCGCCCGCCCCAGCATTTT. It yields the protein CASSLKQGPRPPQHF.

The CDR3 nucleotides are TGTGCCAGCAGCGCCCGGACAGCCGATAATTCACCCCTCCACTTT. This encodes CASSARTADNSPLHF. V gene TRBV7-6 combines with J gene TRBJ1-6; tentative D call: TRBD1 (6 bases). The length of the CDR3 is 15 residues. Per the germline V gene, CDR1 is SGHVS and CDR2 is FNYEAQ. The germline V and J ends were trimmed by 5 bases and 5 bases, with 13 bases remaining between them.

The J gene is TRBJ1-2, the V gene TRBV6-5; 11 positions agree with TRBD1. Germline CDR1 reads MNHEY; CDR2 reads SVGAGI. The CDR3 sequence is 15 residues long. The ends lost 5 bases at V and 7 bases at J; junction bases unmatched: 9. The CDR3 loop is CASSQYPGTGGGYTF. The CDR3 nucleotides read TGTGCCAGCAGTCAATATCCCGGGACAGGGGGTGGCTACACCTTC.

The V gene is TRBV6-1, the J gene TRBJ2-2, with D tentatively TRBD1 (8 bases). The CDR3 covers 15 residues. Germline CDR1 and CDR2: MNHNS and SASEGT. The V and J ends lost 5 bases and 4 bases respectively, with 14 bases between them. CDR3 protein: CASSKQGGGTGELFF. The CDR3 region has the DNA TGTGCCAGCAGTAAACAGGGGGGGGGCACCGGGGAGCTGTTTTTT.

This clone occurred once. This chain links TRBV7-2 with TRBJ1-1; D may be TRBD1 (6 bases). Germline lookup yields CDR1 SGHTA and CDR2 FQGNSA. With 4 bases removed from V and 0 bases from J, the gap between germline ends came to 15 bases. The CDR3 runs to 16 residues. The CDR3, as DNA: TGTGCCAGCAGCTACGGGGGGGCAGGCCTGAACACTGAAGCTTTCTTT. It encodes CASSYGGAGLNTEAFF.

CDR3 loop: CASSQWLYNEQFF. The CDR3 region has the DNA TGTGCCAGCAGCCAATGGCTCTACAATGAGCAGTTCTTC. This chain connects TRBV5-4 to TRBJ2-1; no definite D call. V was clipped by 4 bases and J by 3 bases, with 8 bases between them. The CDR3 has 13 amino acids. Germline V gene sequence: CDR1 SGHNT, CDR2 YYREEE (reference sequence).

The CDR3 spells CASSADRGRGNSPLHF. The CDR3 nucleotides read TGTGCCAGCAGCGCCGACAGGGGGCGGGGTAATTCACCCCTCCACTTT. This chain connects TRBV9 to TRBJ1-6; TRBD1 matches 10 bases. Germline trimming cut 3 bases from V and 6 bases from J; bases unmatched to any gene: 6. The CDR3 has 16 amino acids. Germline CDR1 is SGDLS and CDR2 is YYNGEE.

This chain joins TRBV29-1 and TRBJ2-2; either TRBD1 or TRBD2 may fit D (5 bases each). Deletions cut 0 bases from V and 8 bases from J, with 16 bases between. The CDR3 sequence is 15 residues long. Germline V lookup: CDR1 SQVTM, CDR2 ANQGSEA. The CDR3 DNA follows: TGCAGCGTTGAAGACCTAGGGGCCCGGGGTGGGGAGCTGTTTTTT. Translation: CSVEDLGARGGELFF.

This clone was observed once. The V and J genes are TRBV4-3 and TRBJ1-5; no reliable D call. Germline CDR1 reads LGHNA; CDR2 reads YSLEER. The ends were cut back, 0 bases at V and 2 bases at J, with 11 bases in the middle. The CDR3 sequence is 16 residues long. The CDR3 region is CASSQDSRYGNQPQHF. CDR3 DNA: TGCGCCAGCAGCCAAGATTCCAGGTACGGCAATCAGCCCCAGCATTTT.

This rearrangement joins TRBV25-1 to TRBJ1-2; no clear D. Trimming cost V 6 bases and J 2 bases, with 16 bases left between them. The germline V gene has CDR1 MGHDK and CDR2 SYGVNS. This CDR3 is built from 15 residues. This chain's CDR3 is CASSRNPAGNYGYTF. The CDR3 DNA is TGTGCCAGCAGCCGTAACCCAGCGGGGAACTATGGCTACACCTTC.

This rearrangement joins TRBV7-3 to TRBJ2-3, with D possibly TRBD2 on 6 matching bases. Germline CDR1 reads SGHTA; CDR2 reads FQGTGA. V lost 1 base to trimming and J lost 0 bases, with 11 bases between them. The CDR3 runs 16 residues. The CDR3 reads CASSLIGDLSTDTQYF. The CDR3 coding sequence is TGTGCCAGCAGCTTAATAGGGGACTTGAGCACAGATACGCAGTATTTT.

The V and J genes are TRBV28 and TRBJ1-4; 7 nucleotides align to TRBD1. This CDR3 comprises 12 residues. V shed 8 bases and J 12 bases; nucleotides not matched to a gene: 9. Germline-derived CDR1 and CDR2 are MDHEN and SYDVKM. CDR3 in DNA: TGTGCCAGCTGGGGGAACAGGGGTGAACTGTTTTTT. Translating gives CASWGNRGELFF.

This clone was counted a few times. For the CDR3, the DNA is TGTGCCAGCAGCTTGGCGGGGATCTCGGGCACTGAAGCTTTCTTT. This sequence encodes CASSLAGISGTEAFF. This chain links TRBV5-4 with TRBJ1-1; D remains unclear. Germline-derived CDR1 and CDR2 are SGHNT and YYREEE (reference sequence). Trimming cost V 0 bases and J 4 bases, with 13 bases left between them. This CDR3 region has 15 residues. The full variable domain, rest sourced from reference TRBV5-4 and TRBJ1-1, is ETGVTQSPTHLIKTRGQQVTLRCSSQSGHNTVSWYQQALGQGPQFIFQYYREEENGRGNFPPRFSGLQFPNYSSELNVNALELDDSALYLCASSLAGISGTEAFFGQGTRLTVV.

This clone was counted only a few times. The chain uses TRBV7-6 and TRBJ1-1; tentative D call: TRBD1 (6 bases). Germline lookup yields CDR1 SGHVS and CDR2 FNYEAQ. The V end was cut by 6 bases, the J end by 2 bases, with 10 bases between. The CDR3 extends over 13 amino acids. The CDR3 bases are TGTGCCAGCAGTCGGACAGCTAACACTGAAGCTTTCTTT. Protein sequence: CASSRTANTEAFF.

This clone is a singleton in its sample. The chain employs TRBV4-3 and TRBJ1-1; D remains unclear. The CDR3 totals 17 residues. V lost 0 bases to trimming and J lost 5 bases, with 19 bases between them. Germline loops: CDR1 LGHNA, CDR2 YSLEER. The CDR3, as DNA: TGCGCCAGCAGCCAAGATAGCCGAAAGGGTGGTCGGACTGAAGCTTTCTTT. As protein: CASSQDSRKGGRTEAFF.

CDR3 in DNA: TGTGCCAGCAGCTTAGCGGCAGGGGCTAACTATGGCTACACCTTC. Translating gives CASSLAAGANYGYTF. V is TRBV7-9 and J is TRBJ1-2, with D possibly matching TRBD1 (6 bases). Germline V gives CDR1 SEHNR, CDR2 FQNEAQ (reference sequence). V shed 0 bases and J shed 0 bases, with 8 bases lying between them. This CDR3 has 15 amino acids. Supplemented by reference TRBV7-9 and TRBJ1-2, the full variable domain reads DTGVSQNPRHKITKRGQNVTFRCDPISEHNRLYWYRQTLGQGPEFLTYFQNEAQLEKSRLLSDRFSAERPKGSFSTLEIQRTEQGDSAMYLCASSLAAGANYGYTFGSGTRLTVV.

The chain joins TRBV5-8 to TRBJ2-2, with D tentatively TRBD1 (6 bases). Germline V gene data show CDR1 as SGHTS and CDR2 as YDEGEE. V was pared by 2 bases and J by 8 bases, with 13 bases between. The CDR3 extends over 14 amino acids. CDR3 sequence (DNA): TGTGCCAGCAGCTTTGGGGGCAGAGCAGGGGAGCTGTTTTTT. Its protein is CASSFGGRAGELFF. Full variable domain (missing parts from reference TRBV5-8 and TRBJ2-2): EAGVTQSPTHLIKTRGQQATLRCSPISGHTSVYWYQQALGLGLQFLLWYDEGEERNRGNFPPRFSGRQFPNYSSELNVNALELEDSALYLCASSFGGRAGELFFGEGSRLTVL.